Listed below are T cell receptor beta chains from one sample, sequenced in a study of T cells after yellow fever vaccination. From the 5' RACE reads, TCRdb called clonotypes with MiXCR, one entry per CDR3 protein. Here the sample spans under 500,000 distinct CDR3 sequences, roughly 20% being singletons. This specimen consisted of PBMCs, obtained before the yellow fever booster vaccination. The origin of the receptors is a man between 18 and 29 years old who received the YFV17D yellow fever vaccine. Each CDR3 is given with its conserved first and last residue. D genes are given only for firm matches. Clone size is not always given. Where it is, it says once, few, many or a class for expanded clones.

>TRBJ2-7|.|TRBV5-1|many
.
CASSLTFGQGAREQYF
>TRBJ1-2|.|TRBV29-1|few
TGCAGCGCAGTCGGCAGCTTTAACTATGGCTACACCTTC
CSAVGSFNYGYTF
>TRBJ2-2|.|TRBV12-3/TRBV12-4|many
TGTGCCAGTCGAGGGGCCGGGGAGCTGTTTTTT
CASRGAGELFF
>TRBJ1-2|.|TRBV7-9|few
TGTGCCAGCAGCTTATTGGCCGCCGGGCCTCATCTTAACTATGGCTACACCTTC
CASSLLAAGPHLNYGYTF
>TRBJ1-6|.|TRBV12-3/TRBV12-4|.
TGTGCCAGCAGTTTAAGTGGGGGCAGTTCACCCCTCCACTTT
CASSLSGGSSPLHF
>TRBJ2-2|TRBD1|TRBV10-3|.
TGTGCCATCAGTACGGGACAGGGGAACACCGGGGAGCTGTTTTTT
CAISTGQGNTGELFF
>TRBJ1-5|TRBD1|TRBV7-2|.
TGTGCCAGCAGCCTGCACTTCGGGACAGGAGTGAATCAGCCCCAGCATTTT
CASSLHFGTGVNQPQHF
>TRBJ2-3|.|TRBV5-4|.
TGTGCCAGCTTCGAGGGCTTAAAGTCAGATAAGCAGTATTTT
CASFEGLKSDKQYF
>TRBJ1-1|.|TRBV20-1|few
TGCAGTGCACCATCCCCCAACTTCTTT
CSAPSPNFF
>TRBJ2-3|TRBD2|TRBV3-1|.
TGTGCCAGCAGCCCCGGGACTAGCGGGGGGACATATACGCAGTATTTT
CASSPGTSGGTYTQYF
>TRBJ1-1|TRBD1|TRBV6-1|.
TGTGCCAGCAGGGAAAGGACAGGGTGGGACACTGAAGCTTTCTTT
CASRERTGWDTEAFF
>TRBJ1-1|.|TRBV29-1|few
TGCAGCTGGTTTTCAGGGGAAGGGTACGCTTTCTTT
CSWFSGEGYAFF
>TRBJ1-6|.|TRBV6-1|.
TGTGCCAGCAGTGAGGCCCTACGCAATTCACCCCTCCACTTT
CASSEALRNSPLHF
>TRBJ2-3|.|TRBV7-3|.
TGTGCCAGCAGCTTAACCGGTGGGGGAGATACGCAGTATTTT
CASSLTGGGDTQYF
>TRBJ1-1|.|TRBV4-1|few
TGCGCCAGCAGCCAAGGGGGGACCCTGAACACTGAAGCTTTCTTT
CASSQGGTLNTEAFF
>TRBJ2-5|.|TRBV12-3/TRBV12-4|.
TGTGCCAGCAGTTTCTCGTCGAGGGGGGGGGAGACCCAGTACTTC
CASSFSSRGGETQYF
>TRBJ2-1|.|TRBV20-1|.
TGCAGTGCTAGAGATCAGGGGACTGAGCAGTTCTTC
CSARDQGTEQFF
>TRBJ2-2|.|TRBV3-1|.
TGTGCCAGCAGCCTTCTTGACCCGAGGACCGGGGAGCTGTTTTTT
CASSLLDPRTGELFF
>TRBJ2-7|.|TRBV20-1|.
TGCAGTGGCACAGGGAGCTCCTACGAGCAGTACTTC
CSGTGSSYEQYF
>TRBJ1-1|.|TRBV7-2|.
TGTGCCAGCAGCTTAGCTGGGGGCTCGGGCACTGAAGCTTTCTTT
CASSLAGGSGTEAFF
>TRBJ2-2|TRBD2|TRBV4-3|.
TGCGCCAGCAGCCAAGAAGAACTAGCGGGGAGGGGCACCGGGGAGCTGTTTTTT
CASSQEELAGRGTGELFF
>TRBJ1-4|.|TRBV7-2|few
TGTGCCAGCAGCTTAGGGACACACTCCGAAAAACTGTTTTTT
CASSLGTHSEKLFF
>TRBJ2-1|.|TRBV7-9|few
TGTGCCAGCAGCTCCGGAGGGCATGGGGGATGGTACAATGAGCAGTTCTTC
CASSSGGHGGWYNEQFF
>TRBJ2-3|.|TRBV4-1|.
TGCGCCAGCAGCCAAATGGGGGGGCCCGGACGCACAGATACGCAGTATTTT
CASSQMGGPGRTDTQYF
>TRBJ1-1|.|TRBV7-6|.
TGTGCCAGCAGCTTATCTCCCTACGACAGGAACACTGAAGCTTTCTTT
CASSLSPYDRNTEAFF
>TRBJ1-1|TRBD1|TRBV6-5|few
TGTGCCAGCAGTTACCACGGACAGGGGGGCACTGAAGCTTTCTTT
CASSYHGQGGTEAFF
>TRBJ1-1|.|TRBV3-1|few
TGTGCCAGCAGCCAAGGAGGTAATCTTGGAGCTTTCTTT
CASSQGGNLGAFF
>TRBJ2-5|.|TRBV5-1|.
TGCGCCAGTGGGACGGAGGGGGAGACCCAGTACTTC
CASGTEGETQYF
>TRBJ2-5|TRBD2|TRBV20-1|.
TGCAGTGAGGGGACTAGCGGAGCCGGTCAAGAGACCCAGTACTTC
CSEGTSGAGQETQYF
>TRBJ2-1|.|TRBV20-1|once
TGCAGTGCTAGACCGACCGGGACCCTCCCTTGGCAGTTCTTC
CSARPTGTLPWQFF
>TRBJ2-3|.|TRBV11-3|few
TGTGCCAGCACCCTCCCCCCCGCAGATACGCAGTATTTT
CASTLPPADTQYF
>TRBJ2-5|.|TRBV29-1|.
TGCAGCGTTGACAGGGGATTGGAAGAGACCCAGTACTTC
CSVDRGLEETQYF
>TRBJ2-2|TRBD2|TRBV4-2|few
TGTGCCAGCAGCCGGGTTAGCGGGGACCCCGCCGAAGAGCTGTTTTTT
CASSRVSGDPAEELFF
>TRBJ2-3|TRBD2|TRBV12-3/TRBV12-4|few
TGTGCCAGCAGCCCAGGACTAGCGGGGAGAGATACGCAGTATTTT
CASSPGLAGRDTQYF
>TRBJ2-2|.|TRBV4-1|.
TGCGCCAGCAGCCAGCATGACACCGGGGAGCTGTTTTTT
CASSQHDTGELFF
>TRBJ2-5|TRBD1|TRBV25-1|few
TGTGCCAGCAGCCCATCGGGACAGCAAGAGACCCAGTACTTC
CASSPSGQQETQYF
>TRBJ1-4|.|TRBV10-3|few
TGTGCCATCGGGCAGGGAGGGGAAAAACTGTTTTTT
CAIGQGGEKLFF
>TRBJ2-5|TRBD2|TRBV5-1|few
TGCGCCAGCAGCTCGGAACTAGCGGAGACCCAGTACTTC
CASSSELAETQYF
>TRBJ2-1|.|TRBV15|many
TGTGCCACCAGCTTACCGTCCTACAATGAGCAGTTCTTC
CATSLPSYNEQFF
>TRBJ1-6|.|TRBV6-5|many
TGTGCCAGCAGTTACTCGGGACCGGGCGATTCACCCCTCCACTTT
CASSYSGPGDSPLHF
>TRBJ2-2|TRBD2|TRBV6-2/TRBV6-3|.
TGTGCCAGCAGTTACCTGACTAGCCCCGGGGAGCTGTTTTTT
CASSYLTSPGELFF
>TRBJ1-5|.|TRBV28|.
TGTGCCAGCAGTTTCTCCCCGTATCAGCCCCAGCATTTT
CASSFSPYQPQHF
>TRBJ1-5|.|TRBV7-2|.
TGTGCCAGCAGCTTAACAGGACCTCAAAATCAGCCCCAGCATTTT
CASSLTGPQNQPQHF
>TRBJ1-6|.|TRBV7-2|many
TGTGCCAGCAGCGTAGGAGGGGGAATCCCCCCCCTCCACTTT
CASSVGGGIPPLHF
>TRBJ2-3|TRBD2|TRBV6-5|.
TGTGCCAGCAGGCGACTAGCGGGGGCAGTAGATACGCAGTATTTT
CASRRLAGAVDTQYF
>TRBJ1-1|.|TRBV12-3/TRBV12-4|.
TGTGCCAGCACCGGATCACGCTCTGAAGCTTTCTTT
CASTGSRSEAFF
>TRBJ1-1|.|TRBV5-1|few
TGCGCCAGCAGTTTGGCGGGCGAGACTGAAGCTTTCTTT
CASSLAGETEAFF
>TRBJ1-1|TRBD1|TRBV15|.
TGTGCCACCAGCAGCACCCGGGACAGGGTGATTGGAGCTTTCTTT
CATSSTRDRVIGAFF
>TRBJ2-3|TRBD2|TRBV7-2|.
TGTGCCAGCACCCGAACCGGGGGGGGATTTACAGATACGCAGTATTTT
CASTRTGGGFTDTQYF
>TRBJ1-1|TRBD1|TRBV27|.
TGTGCCAGCAGTTCCTCGACAGGGGGTAACACTGAAGCTTTCTTT
CASSSSTGGNTEAFF